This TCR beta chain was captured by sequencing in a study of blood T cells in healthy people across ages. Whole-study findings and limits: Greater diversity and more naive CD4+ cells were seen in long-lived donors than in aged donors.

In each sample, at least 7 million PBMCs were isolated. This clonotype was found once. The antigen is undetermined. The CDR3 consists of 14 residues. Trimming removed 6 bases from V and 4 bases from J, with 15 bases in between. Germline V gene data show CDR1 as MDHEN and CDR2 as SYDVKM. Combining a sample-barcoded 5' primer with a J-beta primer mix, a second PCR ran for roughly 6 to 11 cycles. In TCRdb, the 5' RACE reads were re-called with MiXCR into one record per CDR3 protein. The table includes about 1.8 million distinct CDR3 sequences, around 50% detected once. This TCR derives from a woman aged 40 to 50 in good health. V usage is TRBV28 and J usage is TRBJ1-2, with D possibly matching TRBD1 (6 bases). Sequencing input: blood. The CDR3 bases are TGTGCCAGCAGGGAGGTACAGGGCGTCTATGGCTACACCTTC. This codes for CASREVQGVYGYTF.